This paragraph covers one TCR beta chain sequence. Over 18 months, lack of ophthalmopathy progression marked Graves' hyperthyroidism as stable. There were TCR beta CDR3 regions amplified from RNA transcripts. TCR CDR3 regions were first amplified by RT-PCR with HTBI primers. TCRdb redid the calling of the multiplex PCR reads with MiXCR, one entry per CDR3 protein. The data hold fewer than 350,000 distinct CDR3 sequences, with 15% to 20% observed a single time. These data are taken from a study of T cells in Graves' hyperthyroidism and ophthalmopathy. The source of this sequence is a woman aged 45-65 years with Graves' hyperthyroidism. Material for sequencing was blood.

The CDR3 protein is CSARVRGNEKLFF. In nucleotides, the CDR3 is TGCAGTGCTAGGGTCAGGGGAAATGAAAAACTGTTTTTT. The chain carries TRBV20-1 and TRBJ1-4; D is perhaps TRBD1 (6 bases). The germline V gene has CDR1 DFQATT and CDR2 SNEGSKA (reference sequence). V dropped 3 bases and J dropped 5 bases, with 10 bases sitting between them. The CDR3 is made up of 13 amino acids.